The text below deals with one T cell receptor beta chain. The antigen is unknown. Method: immunoSEQ multiplex PCR; TCRdb's copy keeps in-frame clones and lacks some. The sample has around 130,000 clones; about 89% are singletons. The data were taken from a study of T cell responses to AZD1222 COVID-19 vaccine. This CDR3 has 16 residues. CDR1 is MNHEY and CDR2 is SVGEGT in the germline V gene. V lost 4 bases to trimming and J lost 1 base; unmatched junction nucleotides: 6. The study, taken as a whole, reports: Spike as a whole was targeted by vaccine-associated CD4 TCRs, dominant at 160-218 and 743-854.

This rearrangement joins TRBV6-2 or TRBV6-3 to TRBJ2-4, with 8 bases aligning to TRBD1. Specimen: peripheral blood, collected on day 0 of AZD1222 vaccination. The TCR was taken from an adult in good health. The CDR3 nucleotides read TGTGCCAGCAGTTCTCCAGGGGGCGAGGCCAAAAACATTCAGTACTTC. Its translation: CASSSPGGEAKNIQYF.